These T cell receptor beta chains were read from a single sample in a study of T cells after yellow fever vaccination. TCRdb analysed the 5' RACE reads with MiXCR anew, one entry per CDR3 protein. The sample holds about 150,000 distinct CDR3 sequences, 6.2% seen once. This specimen was CD4+ T cells sorted from PBMCs, taken on the day of the first yellow fever vaccination. Receptors originate from a man between 18 and 35 years old who received the YFV17D yellow fever vaccine. Both conserved end residues are part of each CDR3. The D gene is left open where the match is weak. Only some rows state a clone size, as once, few, many or a class for expanded clones.

TRBV12-3/TRBV12-4	few	-	TRBJ1-2	TGTGCCAGCAGTGAATACTATGGCTACACCTTC	CASSEYYGYTF
TRBV4-2	-	-	TRBJ2-6	TGTGCCAGCAGCCAAGTCGCTTTCTCTGGGGCCAACGTCCTGACTTTC	CASSQVAFSGANVLTF
TRBV7-2	many	-	TRBJ2-3	TGTGCCAGCGTCCCTGTTCTTAGCACAGATACGCAGTATTTT	CASVPVLSTDTQYF
TRBV28	many	-	TRBJ2-5	TGTGCCAGCAGTTTAAACGGTGCCGGGCTCGAGACCCAGTACTTC	CASSLNGAGLETQYF
TRBV7-9	-	-	TRBJ2-1	TGTGCCAGCAGCGAGGGGGTAGGGCAGTTCTTC	CASSEGVGQFF
TRBV11-2	many	TRBD2	TRBJ2-5	TGTGCCAGCAGCTTAGCGGGGACTAGCCTTGAGACCCAGTACTTC	CASSLAGTSLETQYF
TRBV6-5	many	-	TRBJ2-5	TGTGCCAGCAGATATCAATCAAGGGGGACCCAGTACTTC	CASRYQSRGTQYF
TRBV5-6	few	-	TRBJ2-7	TGTGCCAGCAGAGGGTACGGGACATTGTTGGGAGAGCAGTACTTC	CASRGYGTLLGEQYF
TRBV18	many	-	TRBJ2-1	TGTGCCAGCTCACCGGCGGCAGTATACAATGAGCAGTTCTTC	CASSPAAVYNEQFF
TRBV20-1	-	-	TRBJ1-1	TGCAGTGCTAGAAGTCCAGGCATGAACACTGAAGCTTTCTTT	CSARSPGMNTEAFF
TRBV7-9	many	-	TRBJ2-7	TGTGCCAGCAGCCAGGGAAACGAGCAGTACTTC	CASSQGNEQYF
TRBV7-9	-	-	TRBJ1-2	TGTGCCAGCAGCTTAGCGCTTGGGAACTATGGCTACACCTTC	CASSLALGNYGYTF
TRBV20-1	many	TRBD1	TRBJ2-1	TGCAGTGCCAAAGACAGGGGCTCCTACAATGAGCAGTTCTTC	CSAKDRGSYNEQFF
TRBV3-1	few	-	TRBJ2-2	TGTGCCAGCAGCCCTCGGTTCGGCGGAGGGGGGCGAGGGGAGCTGTTTTTT	CASSPRFGGGGRGELFF
TRBV20-1	many	-	TRBJ1-6	TGCAGTGCTAGAGAAATGGGGTGGGGAAATTCACCCCTCCACTTT	CSAREMGWGNSPLHF
TRBV5-1	-	TRBD2	TRBJ2-1	TGCGCCAGCAGCTGGACGACTAGCGGGGTCTACAATGAGCAGTTCTTC	CASSWTTSGVYNEQFF
TRBV6-2/TRBV6-3	few	-	TRBJ2-5	TGTGCCAGCAGAACTGCAGGGGAACAAGAGACCCAGTACTTC	CASRTAGEQETQYF
TRBV5-1	few	TRBD2	TRBJ2-1	TGCGCCAGCAGCTTGGGTTCTAGCGGGGGCGATGAGCAGTTCTTC	CASSLGSSGGDEQFF
TRBV18	many	-	TRBJ2-3	TGTGCCAGCTCACCGTCGGGGCGGGGGCCTCAAGATACGCAGTATTTT	CASSPSGRGPQDTQYF
TRBV20-1	-	-	TRBJ2-5	TGCAGTGCTAGAGGCCGAGGGGTATCCCGCGACGTCCCAGAGACCCAGTACTTC	CSARGRGVSRDVPETQYF
TRBV7-2	-	TRBD1	TRBJ1-5	TGTGCCAGCAGCGGGGGACAGCAAATGACCCAGCATTTT	CASSGGQQMTQHF
TRBV4-1	-	-	TRBJ1-4	TGCGCCAGCAGCCAGATCGGGGGAAAGGAAAAACTGTTTTTT	CASSQIGGKEKLFF
TRBV12-3/TRBV12-4	many	TRBD1	TRBJ1-5	TGTGCCAGCAGTCCCTCCGGGACAGGCGGTCAGCCCCAGCATTTT	CASSPSGTGGQPQHF
TRBV5-5	many	TRBD1	TRBJ1-1	TGTGCCAGCACCAACACTATGACAGGGGCTCACACTGAAGCTTTCTTT	CASTNTMTGAHTEAFF
TRBV5-1	many	TRBD1	TRBJ2-7	TGCGCCAGCACCGGGACAGGCGGAAACGAGCAGTACTTC	CASTGTGGNEQYF
TRBV20-1	many	TRBD1	TRBJ1-5	TGCAGTGCGACTTCACTCAGGGGGCCAAATCAGCCCCAGCATTTT	CSATSLRGPNQPQHF
TRBV19	few	-	TRBJ2-6	TGTGCCAGTAGCCTTAGTCCAGGGGAGGTCTATTCTGGGGCCAACGTCCTGACTTTC	CASSLSPGEVYSGANVLTF
TRBV12-3/TRBV12-4	many	TRBD2	TRBJ2-5	TGTGCCAGCAGCGAAAACTCGGGGGGTGGGGAGACCCAGTACTTC	CASSENSGGGETQYF
TRBV9	-	-	TRBJ2-2	TGTGCCAGCAGCCCCCGGGGGGCAACGAACACCGGGGAGCTGTTTTTT	CASSPRGATNTGELFF
TRBV30	many	TRBD2	TRBJ2-5	TGTGCCTGGAGTGGGGGACTAGAAGAGACCCAGTACTTC	CAWSGGLEETQYF
TRBV7-2	-	-	TRBJ1-1	TGTGCCAGCAGCTTAGCGGGGGGCAGCAGGGTAGGCACTGAAGCTTTCTTT	CASSLAGGSRVGTEAFF
TRBV19	many	-	TRBJ2-7	TGTGCCAGTAGTCGAGGGACACAGAGCTCCTACGAGCAGTACTTC	CASSRGTQSSYEQYF
TRBV28	-	-	TRBJ1-5	TGTGCCAGCAGAGCTGACAGAGACAGACAGCCCCAGCATTTT	CASRADRDRQPQHF
TRBV4-2	many	-	TRBJ1-5	TGTGCCAGCAGCCAAGATCTTGGGGCGCCCCAGCATTTT	CASSQDLGAPQHF
TRBV19	few	-	TRBJ1-4	TGTGCCACCAGGAGGGGCCCGCGGGAAAAACTGTTTTTT	CATRRGPREKLFF
TRBV10-3	many	-	TRBJ2-5	TGTGCCACCGGCCGTGGGACGAGGCAAGAGACCCAGTACTTC	CATGRGTRQETQYF
TRBV18	few	-	TRBJ2-3	TGTGCCAGCTCACCGGGCCTGAGTCCTCCGGATACGCAGTATTTT	CASSPGLSPPDTQYF
TRBV5-1	-	TRBD1	TRBJ2-3	TGCGCCAGCTTGGGCTTACCGGGACAGGGCACAGATACGCAGTATTTT	CASLGLPGQGTDTQYF
TRBV12-3/TRBV12-4	few	-	TRBJ2-5	TGTGCCAGCAGTCCTGGACCTGAGAGGGGGGACCAAGAGACCCAGTACTTC	CASSPGPERGDQETQYF
TRBV5-8	few	TRBD1	TRBJ2-5	TGTGCCAGCAGCTTGAGGGGGCAGTACCAAGAGACCCAGTACTTC	CASSLRGQYQETQYF
TRBV5-1	medium-sized	TRBD1	TRBJ2-2	TGCGCCAGCAGCTTCCGGACAGGGGCGACTGGGGAGCTGTTTTTT	CASSFRTGATGELFF
TRBV7-9	many	-	TRBJ2-3	TGTGCCAGCAGCTTCCGTCCGGGGGAATTTGGTACGCAGTATTTT	CASSFRPGEFGTQYF
TRBV6-1	-	-	TRBJ1-4	TGTGCCAGCCAATCAAGGCTAGGTGAAAAACTGTTTTTT	CASQSRLGEKLFF